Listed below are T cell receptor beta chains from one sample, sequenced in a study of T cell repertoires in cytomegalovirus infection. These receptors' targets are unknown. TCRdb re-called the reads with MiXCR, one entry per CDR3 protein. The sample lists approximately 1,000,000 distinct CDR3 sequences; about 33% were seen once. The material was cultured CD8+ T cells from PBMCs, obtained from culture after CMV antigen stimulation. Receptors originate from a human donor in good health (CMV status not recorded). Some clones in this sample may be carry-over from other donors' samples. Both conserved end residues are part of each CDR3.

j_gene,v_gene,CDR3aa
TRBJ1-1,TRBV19,CASSIGSSLPSNTEAFF
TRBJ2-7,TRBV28,CASSYADSRYISYEQYF
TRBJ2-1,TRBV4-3,CASSQVREPDNEQFF
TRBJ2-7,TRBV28,CASSLDRGNDEQYF
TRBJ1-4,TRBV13,CASSPLQNEKLFF
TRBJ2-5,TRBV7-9,CASSFPSGGSGAQETQYF
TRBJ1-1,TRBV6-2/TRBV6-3,CASSYAGSGTEAFF
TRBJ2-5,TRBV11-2,CASSSGTEFFGYF
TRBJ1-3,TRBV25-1,CASSVAGFSGNTIYF
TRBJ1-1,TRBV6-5,CASSYTVGMNTEAFF
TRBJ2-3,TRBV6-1,CASSLQGWTDTQYF
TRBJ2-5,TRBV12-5,CASGPGQRVKETQYF
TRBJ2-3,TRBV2,CASKEDEGTDTQYF
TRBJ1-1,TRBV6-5,CASSSGPSLGTEAFF
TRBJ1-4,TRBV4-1,CASSQMGHWDEVRKLFF
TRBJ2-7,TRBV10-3,CAISESQQGAREQYF
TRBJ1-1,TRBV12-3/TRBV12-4,CASSYRLVANNTEAFF
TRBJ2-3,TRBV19,CASSDPSSGLLVGTDTQYF
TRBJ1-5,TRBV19,CASSTGLGFGQPQHF
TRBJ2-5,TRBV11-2,CASSPYPGGGYQETQYF
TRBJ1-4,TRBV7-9,CASSEAGRGTNEKLFF
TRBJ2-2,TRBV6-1,CASTGRTGELFF
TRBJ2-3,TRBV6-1,CANSNPTGSGDTQYF
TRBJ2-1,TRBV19,CASSMNSYNEQFF
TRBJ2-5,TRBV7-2,CASSLNFGSGGVETQYF
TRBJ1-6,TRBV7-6,CASSLEGGLYNSPLHF
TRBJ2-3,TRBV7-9,CASNLGGTEKGDTQYF
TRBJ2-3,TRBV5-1,CASSFDYLPDTQYF
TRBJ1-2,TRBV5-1,CASSLEGFDGYTF
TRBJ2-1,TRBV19,CASSRKGDERGNEQFF
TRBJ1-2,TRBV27,CASTSVGGSGYTF
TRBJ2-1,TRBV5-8,CASSLVWASGGITSSYNEQFF
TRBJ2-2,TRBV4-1,CASSQDPDLAGELFF
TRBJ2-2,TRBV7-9,CASSVGGAGELFF
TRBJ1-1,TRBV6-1,CASSEGARHTEAFF
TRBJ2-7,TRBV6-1,CASSEYISRYEQYF
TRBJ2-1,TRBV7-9,CASSLVADLYNEQFF
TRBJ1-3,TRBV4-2,CASSQEQGLSGNTIYF
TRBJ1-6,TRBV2,CASWGGLPPLHF